The clone carrying this T cell receptor (beta chain) has a single count. Its antigen is not known. Relative to the germline gene, one junction end is altered; a read error may explain this. The data belong to a study of tumor-infiltrating lymphocytes in primary liver carcinoma. Study-wide context: Patients included men and women of 30 to 69 years. Regarding the study as a whole: The difference in top-250-clone fraction between tumors and blood was significant, favoring tumors (p = 0.039).

Germline-derived CDR1 and CDR2 are SGHAT and FQDESV (reference sequence). The CDR3 sequence is 19 residues long. Co-extraction of both nucleic acids (RNA and DNA) used about 19-33 mg of unsorted bulk tissue. A primer in the constant region served to generate TCR beta cDNA from roughly 450 ng of total RNA. TCR beta libraries came from three nested multiplex PCR rounds using slightly modified ARM-PCR. The first two PCR rounds used TRBV1-TRBV30 primers with a Cbeta primer, roughly 10 cycles each. TCRdb processed the multiplex PCR reads anew with MiXCR; each CDR3 protein has one entry. This table has about 54,000 distinct CDR3 sequences, 70% to 85% appearing once.

The sample comprised liver tumor tissue from sampling region 2. The subset denotes: tumor region T2, inferior pole. The chain employs TRBV11-1 and TRBJ2-1; TRBD2 matches 14 bases. This TCR was sampled from a man aged 35 to 55 with primary liver carcinoma and hepatitis B virus infection. The CDR3 DNA follows: TGTGCCGGCAGCTTAGGCCTGGGACTAGCGGGAGAAGTTGACAATGAGCAGTTCTTC. This codes for CAGSLGLGLAGEVDNEQFF.